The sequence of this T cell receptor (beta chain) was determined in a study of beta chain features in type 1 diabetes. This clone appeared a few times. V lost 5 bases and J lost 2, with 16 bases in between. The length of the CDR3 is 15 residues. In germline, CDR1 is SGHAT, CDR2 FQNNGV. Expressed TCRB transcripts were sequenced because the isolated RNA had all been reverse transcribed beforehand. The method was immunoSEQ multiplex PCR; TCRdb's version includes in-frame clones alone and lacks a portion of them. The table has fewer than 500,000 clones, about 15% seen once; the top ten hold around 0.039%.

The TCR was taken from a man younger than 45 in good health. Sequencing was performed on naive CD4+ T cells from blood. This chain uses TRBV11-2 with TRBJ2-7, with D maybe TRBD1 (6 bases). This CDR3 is CASSDPTRGPYEQYF. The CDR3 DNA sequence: TGTGCCAGCAGCGACCCCACCAGGGGTCCCTACGAGCAGTACTTC.